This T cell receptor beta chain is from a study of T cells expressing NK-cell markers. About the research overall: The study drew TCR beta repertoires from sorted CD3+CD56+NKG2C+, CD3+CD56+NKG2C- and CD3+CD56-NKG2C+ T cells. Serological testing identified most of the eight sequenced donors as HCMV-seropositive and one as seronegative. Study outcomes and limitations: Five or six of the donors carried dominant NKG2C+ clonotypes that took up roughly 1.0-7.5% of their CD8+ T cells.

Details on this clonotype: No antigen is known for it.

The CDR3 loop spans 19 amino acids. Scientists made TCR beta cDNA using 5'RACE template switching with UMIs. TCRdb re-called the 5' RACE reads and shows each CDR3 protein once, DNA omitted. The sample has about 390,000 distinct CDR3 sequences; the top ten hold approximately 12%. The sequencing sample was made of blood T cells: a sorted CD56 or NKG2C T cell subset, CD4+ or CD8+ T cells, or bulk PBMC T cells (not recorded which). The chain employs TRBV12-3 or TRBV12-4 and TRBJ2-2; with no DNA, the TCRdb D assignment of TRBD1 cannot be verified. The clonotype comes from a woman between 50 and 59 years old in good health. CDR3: CASTTYTARGLLYTGELFF.